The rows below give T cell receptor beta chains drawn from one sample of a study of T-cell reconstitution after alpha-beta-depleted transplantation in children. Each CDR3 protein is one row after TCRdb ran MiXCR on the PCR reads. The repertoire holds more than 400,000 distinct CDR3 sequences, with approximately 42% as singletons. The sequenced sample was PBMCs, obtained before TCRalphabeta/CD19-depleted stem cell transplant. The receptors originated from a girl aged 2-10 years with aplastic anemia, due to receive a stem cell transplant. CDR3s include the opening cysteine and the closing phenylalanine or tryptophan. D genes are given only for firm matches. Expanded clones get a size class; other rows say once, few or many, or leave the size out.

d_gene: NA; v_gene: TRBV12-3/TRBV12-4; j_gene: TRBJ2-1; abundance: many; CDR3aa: CASKAGRWNEQFF; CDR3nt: TGTGCCAGCAAAGCGGGCAGGTGGAATGAGCAGTTCTTC
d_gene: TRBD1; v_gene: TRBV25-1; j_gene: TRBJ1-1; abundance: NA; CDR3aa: CASSGDLGQGPEAFF; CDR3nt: TGTGCCAGCAGTGGGGACCTGGGACAGGGGCCTGAAGCTTTCTTT
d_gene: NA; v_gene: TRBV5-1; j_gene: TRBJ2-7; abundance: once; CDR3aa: CASSPGHTTIYEQYF; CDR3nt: TGCGCCAGCTCCCCGGGACACACTACAATCTACGAGCAGTACTTC
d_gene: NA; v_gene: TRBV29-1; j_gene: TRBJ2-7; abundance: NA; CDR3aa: CSVETQVPYEQYF; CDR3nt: TGCAGCGTTGAGACGCAGGTGCCCTACGAGCAGTACTTC
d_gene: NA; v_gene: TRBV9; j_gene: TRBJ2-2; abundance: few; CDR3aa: CASSDSDTRNTGELFF; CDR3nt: TGTGCCAGCAGCGACAGCGACACGAGGAACACCGGGGAGCTGTTTTTT
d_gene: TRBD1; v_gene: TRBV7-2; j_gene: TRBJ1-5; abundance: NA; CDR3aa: CACAGQPNQPQHF; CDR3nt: TGTGCCTGCGCGGGACAGCCTAACCAGCCCCAGCATTTT
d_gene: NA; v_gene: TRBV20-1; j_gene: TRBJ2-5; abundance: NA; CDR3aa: CSARVSPGETQYF; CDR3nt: TGCAGTGCTAGAGTCTCCCCTGGGGAGACCCAGTACTTC
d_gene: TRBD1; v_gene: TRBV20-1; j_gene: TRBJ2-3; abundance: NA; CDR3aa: CSAREGLGQEADTQYF; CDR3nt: TGCAGTGCTAGAGAGGGGCTGGGACAGGAAGCAGATACGCAGTATTTT
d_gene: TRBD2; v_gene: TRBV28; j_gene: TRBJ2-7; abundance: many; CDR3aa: CASSSSLDRGTSGRAGYEQYF; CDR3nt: TGTGCCAGCAGTTCGAGCTTGGACAGGGGAACTAGCGGGAGGGCCGGGTACGAGCAGTACTTC
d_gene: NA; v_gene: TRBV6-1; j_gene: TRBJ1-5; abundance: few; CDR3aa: CASTNSRGNQPQHF; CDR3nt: TGTGCCAGCACCAACTCAAGGGGGAATCAGCCCCAGCATTTT
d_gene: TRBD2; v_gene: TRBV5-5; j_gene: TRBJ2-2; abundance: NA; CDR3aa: CASSLVPGRVAGELFF; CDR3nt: TGTGCCAGCAGCTTGGTACCCGGGAGGGTCGCCGGGGAGCTGTTTTTT
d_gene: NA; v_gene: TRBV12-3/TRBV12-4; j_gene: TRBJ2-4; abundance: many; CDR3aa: CASSPTGLAKNIQYF; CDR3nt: TGTGCCAGCAGCCCTACAGGTCTAGCCAAAAACATTCAGTACTTC
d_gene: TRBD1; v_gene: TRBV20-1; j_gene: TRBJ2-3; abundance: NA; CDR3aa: CSAYFRGRRDTQYF; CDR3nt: TGCAGTGCTTACTTCAGGGGGCGCAGGGATACGCAGTATTTT
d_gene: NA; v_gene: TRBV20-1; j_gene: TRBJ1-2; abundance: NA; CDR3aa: CSARDPDSNYGYTF; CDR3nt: TGCAGTGCTAGAGACCCGGACAGCAACTATGGCTACACCTTC
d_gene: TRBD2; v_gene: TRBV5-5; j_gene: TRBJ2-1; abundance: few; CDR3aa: CASSWGPAGGLNEQFF; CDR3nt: TGTGCCAGCAGTTGGGGTCCAGCGGGGGGGTTAAATGAGCAGTTCTTC
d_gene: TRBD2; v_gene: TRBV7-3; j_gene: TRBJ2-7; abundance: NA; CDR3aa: CASSSSPGTSGDYEQYF; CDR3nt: TGTGCCAGCAGCTCTAGTCCCGGGACTAGCGGTGACTACGAGCAGTACTTC
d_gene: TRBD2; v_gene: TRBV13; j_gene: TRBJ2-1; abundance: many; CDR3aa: CASSLASGGGVEQFF; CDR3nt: TGTGCCAGCAGCTTAGCTAGCGGGGGAGGGGTTGAGCAGTTCTTC
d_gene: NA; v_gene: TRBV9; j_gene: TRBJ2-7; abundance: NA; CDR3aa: CASSVGGVSYEQYF; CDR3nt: TGTGCCAGCAGCGTAGGAGGCGTCTCCTACGAGCAGTACTTC
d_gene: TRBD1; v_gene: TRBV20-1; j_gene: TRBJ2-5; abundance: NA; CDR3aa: CSAQGRQTGAETQYF; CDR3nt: TGCAGTGCTCAGGGACGTCAAACAGGGGCAGAGACCCAGTACTTC
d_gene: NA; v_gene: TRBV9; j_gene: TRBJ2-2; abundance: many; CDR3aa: CASSAEAGELFF; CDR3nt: TGTGCCAGCAGCGCCGAAGCCGGGGAGCTGTTTTTT
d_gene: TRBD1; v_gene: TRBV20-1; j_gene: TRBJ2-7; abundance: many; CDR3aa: CSALLDRRNEQYF; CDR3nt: TGCAGTGCCCTCTTGGACAGGCGCAACGAGCAGTACTTC
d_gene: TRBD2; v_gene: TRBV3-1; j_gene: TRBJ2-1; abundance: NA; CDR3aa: CASSQDFAGGDNEQFF; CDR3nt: TGTGCCAGCAGCCAAGACTTTGCGGGAGGGGACAATGAGCAGTTCTTC
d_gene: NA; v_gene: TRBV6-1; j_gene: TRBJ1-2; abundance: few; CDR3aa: CASSELFRPNYGYTF; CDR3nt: TGTGCCAGCAGTGAACTTTTCCGGCCGAACTATGGCTACACCTTC
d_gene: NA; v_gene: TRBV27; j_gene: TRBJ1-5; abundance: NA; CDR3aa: CASSLSETTGQGKPQHF; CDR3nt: TGTGCCAGCAGTTTGAGTGAAACTACAGGGCAGGGAAAGCCCCAGCATTTT
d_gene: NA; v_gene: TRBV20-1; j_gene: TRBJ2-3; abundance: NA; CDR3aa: CSARVRRFIWDTQYF; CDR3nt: TGCAGTGCTAGGGTGCGACGATTCATTTGGGATACGCAGTATTTT
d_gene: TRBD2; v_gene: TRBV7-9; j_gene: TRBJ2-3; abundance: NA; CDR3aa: CASSGRSGGGTDTQYF; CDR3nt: TGTGCCAGCAGCGGGCGAAGCGGGGGAGGCACAGATACGCAGTATTTT
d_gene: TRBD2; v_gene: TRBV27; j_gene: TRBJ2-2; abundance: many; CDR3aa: CASSSWTSGKTGELFF; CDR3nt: TGTGCCAGCAGTTCCTGGACTAGCGGGAAGACCGGGGAGCTGTTTTTT
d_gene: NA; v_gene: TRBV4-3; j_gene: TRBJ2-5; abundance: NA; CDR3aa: CASSQDMGETQYF; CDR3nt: TGCGCCAGCAGCCAAGATATGGGAGAGACCCAGTACTTC
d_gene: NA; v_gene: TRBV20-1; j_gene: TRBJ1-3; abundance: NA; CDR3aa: CSASLGGAAGNTIYF; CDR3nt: TGCAGTGCTAGTCTTGGTGGGGCAGCTGGAAACACCATATATTTT
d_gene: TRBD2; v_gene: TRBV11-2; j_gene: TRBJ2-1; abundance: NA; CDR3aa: CASSPVGLAGVRTGRQQFF; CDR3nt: TGTGCCAGCAGCCCAGTGGGACTAGCGGGAGTCCGGACAGGCAGGCAGCAGTTCTTC
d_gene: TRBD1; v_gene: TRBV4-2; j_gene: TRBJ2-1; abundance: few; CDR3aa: CASSQGTGVNEQFF; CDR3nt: TGTGCCAGCAGCCAAGGGACAGGGGTCAATGAGCAGTTCTTC
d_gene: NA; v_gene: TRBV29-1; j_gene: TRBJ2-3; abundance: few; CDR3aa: CSVEAGAFTDTQYF; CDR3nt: TGCAGCGTTGAAGCGGGGGCCTTCACAGATACGCAGTATTTT
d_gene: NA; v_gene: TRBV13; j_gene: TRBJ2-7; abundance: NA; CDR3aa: CASSSSGRPGYEQYF; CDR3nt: TGTGCCAGCAGCTCGTCCGGGAGACCAGGCTACGAGCAGTACTTC
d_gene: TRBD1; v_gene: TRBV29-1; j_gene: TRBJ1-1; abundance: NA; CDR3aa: CSSRDRLNTEAFF; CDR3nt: TGCAGCAGTAGGGACAGACTGAACACTGAAGCTTTCTTT
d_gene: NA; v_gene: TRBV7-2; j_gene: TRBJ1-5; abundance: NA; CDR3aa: CASSPGYRPDQPQHF; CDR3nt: TGTGCCAGCAGCCCAGGTTACAGGCCCGATCAGCCCCAGCATTTT
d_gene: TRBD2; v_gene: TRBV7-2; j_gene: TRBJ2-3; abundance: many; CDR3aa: CASSPSSGITDTQYF; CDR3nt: TGTGCCAGCAGCCCGTCTAGCGGGATCACAGATACGCAGTATTTT
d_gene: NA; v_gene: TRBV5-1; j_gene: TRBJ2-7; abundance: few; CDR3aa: CASSPQASIGLEQYF; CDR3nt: TGCGCCAGCAGCCCGCAGGCCTCGATCGGGCTCGAGCAGTACTTC
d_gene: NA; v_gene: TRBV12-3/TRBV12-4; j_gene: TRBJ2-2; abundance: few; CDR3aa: CASSLETRTGELFF; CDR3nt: TGTGCCAGCAGTTTAGAGACACGGACCGGGGAGCTGTTTTTT
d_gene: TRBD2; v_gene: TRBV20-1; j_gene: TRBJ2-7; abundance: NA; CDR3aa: CSAVAGHSYEQYF; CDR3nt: TGCAGTGCTGTAGCGGGGCACTCCTACGAGCAGTACTTC
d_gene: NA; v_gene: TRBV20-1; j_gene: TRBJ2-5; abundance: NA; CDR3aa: CSAKIYGLF; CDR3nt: TGCAGTGCCAAAATTTACGGGCTTTTC
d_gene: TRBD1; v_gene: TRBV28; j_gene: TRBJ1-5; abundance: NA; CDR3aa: CASSGTGPFNQPQHF; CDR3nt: TGTGCCAGCAGTGGGACAGGGCCCTTCAATCAGCCCCAGCATTTT
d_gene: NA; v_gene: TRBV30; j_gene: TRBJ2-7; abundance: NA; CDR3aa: CASQDSYEQYF; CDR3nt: TGTGCCTCTCAGGATTCCTACGAGCAGTACTTC
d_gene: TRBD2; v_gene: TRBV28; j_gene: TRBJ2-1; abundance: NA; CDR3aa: CASRGVPLNEQFF; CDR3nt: TGTGCCAGCCGGGGGGTCCCCCTCAATGAGCAGTTCTTC
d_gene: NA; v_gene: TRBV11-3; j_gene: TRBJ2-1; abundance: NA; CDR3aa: CASSYRAQDEQFF; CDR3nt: TGTGCCAGCAGCTACCGCGCCCAGGATGAGCAGTTCTTC
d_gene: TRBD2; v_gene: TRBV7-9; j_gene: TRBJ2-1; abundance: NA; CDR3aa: CASSTRLAGGQNEQFF; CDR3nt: TGTGCCAGCAGCACTAGACTAGCGGGAGGGCAGAATGAGCAGTTCTTC
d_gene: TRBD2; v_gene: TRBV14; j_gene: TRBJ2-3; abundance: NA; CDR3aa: CASSQVGTSAQYF; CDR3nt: TGTGCCAGCAGCCAAGTGGGGACTAGTGCGCAGTATTTT
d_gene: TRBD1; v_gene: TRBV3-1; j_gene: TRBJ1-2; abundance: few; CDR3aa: CASSQGPDRGQTGGYTF; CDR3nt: TGTGCCAGCAGCCAAGGCCCCGACAGGGGCCAAACTGGGGGCTACACCTTC
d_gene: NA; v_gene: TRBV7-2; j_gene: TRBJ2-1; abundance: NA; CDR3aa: CASSSPNQNQFF; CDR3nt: TGTGCCAGCAGCTCCCCGAATCAGAATCAGTTCTTC
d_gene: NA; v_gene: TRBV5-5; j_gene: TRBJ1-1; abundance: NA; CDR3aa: CASSLSGFMNTEAFF; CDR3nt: TGTGCCAGCAGCTTGTCCGGATTCATGAACACTGAAGCTTTCTTT
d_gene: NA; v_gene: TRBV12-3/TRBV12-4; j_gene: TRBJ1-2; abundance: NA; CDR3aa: CASSLAGDPYGYTF; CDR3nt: TGTGCCAGCAGTTTAGCGGGGGATCCCTATGGCTACACCTTC
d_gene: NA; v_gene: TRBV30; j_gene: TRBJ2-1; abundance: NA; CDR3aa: CAWTLQGPYNEQFF; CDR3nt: TGTGCCTGGACTCTTCAGGGCCCCTACAATGAGCAGTTCTTC
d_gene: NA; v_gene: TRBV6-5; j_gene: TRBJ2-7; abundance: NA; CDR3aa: CASNLDSYEQYF; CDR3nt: TGTGCCAGCAACTTGGACTCCTACGAGCAGTACTTC
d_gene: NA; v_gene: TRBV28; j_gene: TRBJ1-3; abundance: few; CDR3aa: CASSWFRDSGNTIYF; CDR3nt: TGTGCCAGCAGTTGGTTCAGGGATTCTGGAAACACCATATATTTT
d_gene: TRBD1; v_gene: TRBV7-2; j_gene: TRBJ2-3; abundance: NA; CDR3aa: CASNLPTGSTDTQYF; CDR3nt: TGTGCCAGCAATCTACCGACAGGGAGCACAGATACGCAGTATTTT
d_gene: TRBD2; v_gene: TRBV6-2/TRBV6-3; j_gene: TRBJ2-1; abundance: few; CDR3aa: CASSTGLAGVGEQFF; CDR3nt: TGTGCCAGCAGTACGGGACTAGCGGGAGTTGGTGAGCAGTTCTTC
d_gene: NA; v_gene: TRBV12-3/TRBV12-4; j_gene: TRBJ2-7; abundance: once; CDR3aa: CASSPGSGYEQYF; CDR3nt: TGTGCCAGCAGTCCCGGGAGTGGCTACGAGCAGTACTTC
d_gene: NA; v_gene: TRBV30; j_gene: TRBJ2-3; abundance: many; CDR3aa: CAWSYPIPTSTDTQYF; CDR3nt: TGTGCCTGGAGTTACCCGATCCCGACTAGCACAGATACGCAGTATTTT